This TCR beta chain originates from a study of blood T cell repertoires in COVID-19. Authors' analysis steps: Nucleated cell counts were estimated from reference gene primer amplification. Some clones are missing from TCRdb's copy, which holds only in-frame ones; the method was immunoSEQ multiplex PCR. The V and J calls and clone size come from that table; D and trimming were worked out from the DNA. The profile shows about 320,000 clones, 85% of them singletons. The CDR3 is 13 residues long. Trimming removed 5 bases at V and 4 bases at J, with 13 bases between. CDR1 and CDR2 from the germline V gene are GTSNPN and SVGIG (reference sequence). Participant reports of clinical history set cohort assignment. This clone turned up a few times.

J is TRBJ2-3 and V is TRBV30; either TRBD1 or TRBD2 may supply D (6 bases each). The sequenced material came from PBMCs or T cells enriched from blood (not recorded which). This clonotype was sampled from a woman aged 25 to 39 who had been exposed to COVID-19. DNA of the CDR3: TGTGCCTGGGGACAGCGGGTCGCAGATACGCAGTATTTT. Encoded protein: CAWGQRVADTQYF.